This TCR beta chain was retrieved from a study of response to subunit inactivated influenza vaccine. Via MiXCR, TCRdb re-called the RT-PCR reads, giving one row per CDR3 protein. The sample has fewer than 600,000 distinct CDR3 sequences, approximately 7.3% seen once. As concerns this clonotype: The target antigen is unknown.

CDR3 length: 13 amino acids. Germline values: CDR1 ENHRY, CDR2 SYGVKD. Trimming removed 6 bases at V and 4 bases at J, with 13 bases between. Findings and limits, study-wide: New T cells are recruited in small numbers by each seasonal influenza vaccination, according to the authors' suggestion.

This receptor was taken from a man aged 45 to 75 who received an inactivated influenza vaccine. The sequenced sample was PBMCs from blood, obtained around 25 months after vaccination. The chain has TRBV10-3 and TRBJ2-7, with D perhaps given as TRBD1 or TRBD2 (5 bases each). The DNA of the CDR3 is TGTGCCATCAGGGCCGGGACGGGTTACGAGCAGTACTTC. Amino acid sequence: CAIRAGTGYEQYF.